A selection of T cell receptor beta chains follows, all from one sample in a study of blood T cell repertoires in COVID-19. Sequencing used immunoSEQ multiplex PCR; TCRdb keeps in-frame clones, though not all of them. The sample has approximately 240,000 clones, more than 80% seen once. Sequencing used peripheral blood. The receptors derive from a woman aged 25-40 years with COVID-19, enrolled during active disease. The conserved cysteine and the conserved F or W are not part of the CDR3 here. A D gene is named only where the DNA matches it firmly. Clone sizes are given selectively: once, few, many, or a class where the clone is expanded.

clone_size d_call v_call cdr3_aa
NA TRBD2 TRBV5-1 ASSLVGGGALETQY
NA TRBD1 TRBV11-3 ASSPGQGAINEQF
NA TRBD1 TRBV5-6 ASSLSFRDSPNEKLF
NA NA TRBV7-6 ASSGTGYEQY
NA NA TRBV5-6 ASSLGPPAGNDEQY
NA TRBD2 TRBV2 ASKTTSGDGNTQY
NA NA TRBV7-8 ASSLGGRGGYT
few TRBD2 TRBV7-3 ASSLYGGRSYNEQF
NA NA TRBV21-1 ASSKAQGEQY
NA NA TRBV18 ASHSHTNSYEQY
NA NA TRBV7-2 ASSLEGRAIGGDTQY
NA NA TRBV7-2 ASRDSSTDTQY
NA NA TRBV7-2 ASGGRVNTEAF
few TRBD1 TRBV7-2 ASSPQGGQGPSSNGYT
NA NA TRBV9 ASSVDSGHYEQY
NA TRBD2 TRBV5-1 ASSLGLAGDSYEQY
few TRBD2 TRBV6-2/TRBV6-3 ASSSTSGGAVNEQF
NA TRBD1 TRBV9 ASSASRTGAEQY
NA TRBD1 TRBV6-2/TRBV6-3 ASSYAYRGRYEQY
NA TRBD2 TRBV7-2 ASSLVPAGLTDTQY
few NA TRBV19 ASSTASGSYNEQF
NA NA TRBV6-5 ASKLSGGITDTQY
NA TRBD2 TRBV6-6 ASSYPSGNEQF
NA NA TRBV27 ASSLITGTKEKLF
NA NA TRBV27 ASSFSRAINYGYT
NA TRBD1 TRBV19 ASSRTGGAPGF
once NA TRBV5-1 ASSLARGREKLF
NA NA TRBV7-2 ASSGIRGYEQY
NA TRBD1 TRBV28 ASSLSGTEDYGYT
NA TRBD2 TRBV7-9 ASSGTSGPSSYNEQF
few TRBD1 TRBV4-1 ASTAGQGMVNEQF
NA TRBD1 TRBV6-5 ASSWTGEGATEAF
NA TRBD1 TRBV11-2 ASSRPGTGIELF
NA NA TRBV5-4 ASSLGQPNTGELF
NA NA TRBV7-2 ASSLARGSNQPQH
NA TRBD1 TRBV11-2 ASSPDRAVGELF
NA TRBD1 TRBV27 ASTLGKGGITEAF
NA TRBD2 TRBV3-1/TRBV3-2 ASSQSSGGADAQY
NA NA TRBV7-9 ASGAGDYEQY
NA TRBD1 TRBV6-6 ASSLEGGASNTEAF
NA NA TRBV29-1 SVEASGEETQY
NA TRBD2 TRBV5-4 ASSLVLAGGYGTQY
NA TRBD1 TRBV2 ASSVQGGGTEAF
NA TRBD2 TRBV9 ASSVGSSGQQY
NA TRBD1 TRBV7-3 ASSAAGGYGYT
NA NA TRBV29-1 SVERTGTEQY
NA TRBD1 TRBV6-2/TRBV6-3 ASSEDRIRNSPLH
NA NA TRBV27 ASSFTGLGTEAF
NA TRBD1 TRBV6-5 ASKSTGGSYEQY
NA NA TRBV7-2 ASSLRGENTEAF